This T cell receptor beta chain was captured by sequencing in a study of shared clonotypes between healthy human individuals. The CDR3 is 15 amino acids. CDR1 KGHSH and CDR2 LQKENI come from the germline V gene. The junction had 3 bases not matched to a gene; V was cut back by 3 bases and J by 6 bases. Assay: immunoSEQ multiplex PCR; the TCRdb copy retains only in-frame clones and omits some. The data contain about 1.5 million clones, about 98% of them singletons. In regard to this clone: Its antigen is still unknown. Distinct nucleotide sequences in the sample also encode this CDR3.

Study-wide results and caveats: Donor scarcity curtailed the genetic and exposure-history diversity represented herein. Generation probabilities of non-shared clonotypes were lower (relative to those shared by all four donors). For naive CD4 cells, roughly 5% of clonotypes were shared across a few donors.

The chain has TRBV18 and TRBJ1-5; TRBD1 matches 12 bases. Sequences were obtained from naive CD4+ T cells sorted from blood. The subset here: CD45RA+ positively selected. The sequence was collected from a man between 25 and 39 years old in good health. CDR3: CASSPGTGGTQPQHF. The CDR3 bases are TGTGCCAGCTCACCCGGGACAGGGGGCACTCAGCCCCAGCATTTT. Supplemented by reference TRBV18 and TRBJ1-5, the full variable domain reads NAGVMQNPRHLVRRRGQEARLRCSPMKGHSHVYWYRQLPEEGLKFMVYLQKENIIDESGMPKERFSAEFPKEGPSILRIQQVVRGDSAAYFCASSPGTGGTQPQHFGDGTRLSIL.